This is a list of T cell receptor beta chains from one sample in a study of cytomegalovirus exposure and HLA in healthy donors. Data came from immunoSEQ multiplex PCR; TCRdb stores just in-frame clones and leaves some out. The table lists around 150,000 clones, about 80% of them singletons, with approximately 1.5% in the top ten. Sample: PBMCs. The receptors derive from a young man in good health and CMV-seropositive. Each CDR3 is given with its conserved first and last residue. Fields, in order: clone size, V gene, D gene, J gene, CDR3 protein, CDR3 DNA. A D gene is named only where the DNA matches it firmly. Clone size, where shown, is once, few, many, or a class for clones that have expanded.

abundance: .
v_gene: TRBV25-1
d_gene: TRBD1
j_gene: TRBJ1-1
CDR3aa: CASSVTGTNTEAFF
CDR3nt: TGTGCCAGCAGTGTGACAGGGACGAACACTGAAGCTTTCTTT

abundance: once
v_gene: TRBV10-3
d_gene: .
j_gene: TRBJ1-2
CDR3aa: CAISESTGLNGYTF
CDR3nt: TGTGCCATCAGTGAGTCCACAGGGTTGAATGGCTACACCTTC

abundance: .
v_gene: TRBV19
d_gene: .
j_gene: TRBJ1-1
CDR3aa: CASSLRLDTEAFF
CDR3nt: TGTGCCAGTAGCCTGCGCCTGGACACTGAAGCTTTCTTT

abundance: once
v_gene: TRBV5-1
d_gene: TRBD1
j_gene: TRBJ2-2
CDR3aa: CASSRRQGPSGELFF
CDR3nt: TGCGCCAGCAGCCGTAGACAGGGCCCCTCCGGGGAGCTGTTTTTT

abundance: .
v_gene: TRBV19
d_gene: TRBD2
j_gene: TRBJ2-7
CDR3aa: CASSSGLAEGWYEQYF
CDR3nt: TGTGCCAGTAGTTCGGGACTAGCGGAGGGCTGGTACGAGCAGTACTTC

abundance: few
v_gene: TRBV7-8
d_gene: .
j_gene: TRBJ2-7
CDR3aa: CASSPTSYTVLSYEQYF
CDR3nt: TGTGCCAGCAGCCCTACTAGCTACACCGTTCTTTCCTACGAGCAGTACTTC

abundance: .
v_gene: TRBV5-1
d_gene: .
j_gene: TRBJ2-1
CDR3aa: CASSLPVHNEQFF
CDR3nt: TGCGCCAGCAGCCTGCCGGTCCACAATGAGCAGTTCTTC

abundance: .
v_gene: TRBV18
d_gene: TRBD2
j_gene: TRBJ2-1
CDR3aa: CASSPTTSGAYNEQFF
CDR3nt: TGTGCCAGCTCACCAACCACTAGCGGGGCTTACAATGAGCAGTTCTTC

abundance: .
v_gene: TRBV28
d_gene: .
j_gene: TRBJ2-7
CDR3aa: CASTPGFGGGSSYEQYF
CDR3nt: TGTGCCAGCACTCCCGGTTTTGGGGGCGGTAGCTCCTACGAGCAGTACTTC

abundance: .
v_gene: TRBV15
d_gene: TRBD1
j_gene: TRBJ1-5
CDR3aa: CATSRDRGFGNQPQHF
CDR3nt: TGTGCCACCAGCAGGGACAGGGGTTTCGGAAATCAGCCCCAGCATTTT

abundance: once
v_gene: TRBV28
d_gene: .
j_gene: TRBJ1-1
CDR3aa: CASSSLRQVMNTEAFF
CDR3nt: TGTGCCAGCAGTTCCCTACGACAGGTTATGAACACTGAAGCTTTCTTT

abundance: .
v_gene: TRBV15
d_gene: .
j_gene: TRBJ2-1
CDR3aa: CATSTRGAGPNEQFF
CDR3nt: TGTGCCACCAGCACCCGGGGGGCGGGACCCAATGAGCAGTTCTTC

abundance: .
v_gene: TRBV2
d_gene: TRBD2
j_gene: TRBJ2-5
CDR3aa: CASSEGRGGEETQYF
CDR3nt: TGTGCCAGCAGTGAAGGGCGGGGGGGGGAGGAGACCCAGTACTTC

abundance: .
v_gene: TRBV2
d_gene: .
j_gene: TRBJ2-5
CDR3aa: CASSSHGQETQYF
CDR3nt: TGTGCCAGCAGTTCTCACGGCCAAGAGACCCAGTACTTC

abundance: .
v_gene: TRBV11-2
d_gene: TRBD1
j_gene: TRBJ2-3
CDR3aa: CASSLGGQGVDTQYF
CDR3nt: TGTGCCAGCAGCTTAGGGGGACAGGGGGTGGATACGCAGTATTTT

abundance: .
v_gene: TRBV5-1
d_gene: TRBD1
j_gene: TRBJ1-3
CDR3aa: CASSLRTGENTIYF
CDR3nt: TGCGCCAGCAGCTTGCGGACAGGGGAGAACACCATATATTTT

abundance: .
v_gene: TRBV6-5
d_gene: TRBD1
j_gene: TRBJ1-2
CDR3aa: CASSKQGAQGYTF
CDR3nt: TGTGCCAGCAGTAAACAGGGGGCGCAGGGCTACACCTTC

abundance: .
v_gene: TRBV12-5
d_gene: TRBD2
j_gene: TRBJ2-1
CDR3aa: CASGLVVFQRELAEQFF
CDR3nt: TGTGCTAGTGGTTTGGTAGTATTCCAGCGGGAGCTAGCTGAGCAGTTCTTC

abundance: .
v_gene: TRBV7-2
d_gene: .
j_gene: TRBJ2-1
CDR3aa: CASSRTVGPYNEQFF
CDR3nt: TGTGCCAGCAGCCGGACGGTGGGGCCTTACAATGAGCAGTTCTTC

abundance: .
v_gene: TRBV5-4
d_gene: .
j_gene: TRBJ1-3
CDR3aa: CASSSIRDDGNTIYF
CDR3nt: TGTGCCAGCAGCTCGATCAGGGATGACGGAAACACCATATATTTT

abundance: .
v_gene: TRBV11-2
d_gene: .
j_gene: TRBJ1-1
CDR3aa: CASSTPDSWDTEAFF
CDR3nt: TGTGCCAGCAGCACTCCCGACAGTTGGGACACTGAAGCTTTCTTT

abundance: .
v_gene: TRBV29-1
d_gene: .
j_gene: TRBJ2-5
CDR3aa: CSVLERETQYF
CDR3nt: TGCAGCGTTCTCGAGCGGGAGACCCAGTACTTC

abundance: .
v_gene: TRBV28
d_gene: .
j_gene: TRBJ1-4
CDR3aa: CASIDSTNEKLFF
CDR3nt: TGTGCCAGCATAGATTCTACTAATGAAAAACTGTTTTTT